Listed here are 25 T cell receptor beta chains from one sample, sequenced in a study of CD8+ T cells in alopecia areata. The authors extracted RNA and reverse transcribed it into cDNA as the sequencing template. The data were produced by immunoSEQ multiplex PCR, yet TCRdb's version contains in-frame clones alone and is incomplete. This table holds about 190,000 clones, about 60% found once. Specified treatment: oral pan-JAK inhibitor, 5-10 mg twice daily. The sequencing used CD4+ T cells sorted from blood, collected at week 4, from a patient treated with tofacitinib. The receptors derive from a human donor with alopecia areata.

The chain is built from TRBV14 and TRBJ1-1; possible D gene TRBD1, 5 bases. Trimming cost V 1 base and J 3 bases, with 9 bases left between them. The CDR3 has 14 amino acids. The V gene's germline CDR1 is SGHDN and CDR2 FVKESK. Here the CDR3 reads CASSQAQVYTEAFF. The CDR3 DNA sequence: TGTGCCAGCAGCCAAGCACAGGTTTACACTGAAGCTTTCTTT.

The rearrangement joins TRBV30 to TRBJ2-5; 8 positions match TRBD2. Germline V lookup: CDR1 GTSNPN, CDR2 SVGIG (reference sequence). Trimming removed 4 bases from V and 4 bases from J; junction bases left unmatched: 11. The CDR3 sequence is 15 residues long. For the CDR3, the DNA is TGTGCCTGGAAGGGTGGGGCTAGCGGGTTAGAGACCCAGTACTTC. Amino acids: CAWKGGASGLETQYF.

This clone has a single count. Other DNA sequences within the sample encode an identical CDR3. The chain joins TRBV9 to TRBJ1-2, with D possibly being TRBD1 (5 bases). The V end lost 0 bases, the J end lost 5 bases, and 5 bases lay between the germline ends. The CDR3 contains 12 residues. The germline CDR1 and CDR2 sequences are SGDLS and YYNGEE. The CDR3 reads CASSVGGYGYTF. The DNA of the CDR3 is TGTGCCAGCAGCGTAGGGGGGTATGGCTACACCTTC.

J is TRBJ2-1 and V is TRBV5-1, with D perhaps assigned TRBD1 or TRBD2 (5 bases each). The CDR3 has 16 residues. Per germline, CDR1 SGHRS and CDR2 YFSETQ. V lost 3 bases to trimming and J lost 7 bases, with 20 bases between them. The CDR3: CASSSEGRSERNEQFF. Written as DNA, the CDR3 is TGCGCCAGCAGCTCCGAGGGACGATCGGAGAGGAATGAGCAGTTCTTC.

This clone appeared a few times. The chain combines TRBV28 with TRBJ1-1; unclear D gene. The CDR3 totals 12 residues. Germline V lookup: CDR1 MDHEN, CDR2 SYDVKM. V was cut by 4 bases and J by 7 bases, with 10 bases left in between. The CDR3 nucleotides are TGTGCCAGCAGTTCCGGACCGATTGAAGCTTTCTTT. It specifies CASSSGPIEAFF.

The chain has TRBV20-1 and TRBJ2-5; D is unresolved. The germline V and J ends were trimmed by 0 bases and 1 base, with 0 bases remaining between them. This CDR3 contains 11 residues. Germline V gene data show CDR1 as DFQATT and CDR2 as SNEGSKA (reference sequence). The CDR3 spells CSARDQETQYF. Written as DNA, the CDR3 is TGCAGTGCTAGAGACCAAGAGACCCAGTACTTC.

The chain has TRBV10-3 and TRBJ1-1; D is perhaps TRBD1 (5 bases). V lost 10 bases and J lost 1, with 19 bases in between. This CDR3 has 15 amino acids. Per the germline V gene, CDR1 is ENHRY and CDR2 is SYGVKD. CDR3 DNA sequence: TGTGCCACCCAGGGTTTGGGCGGGGAGAACACTGAAGCTTTCTTT. It translates to CATQGLGGENTEAFF.

As DNA, the CDR3 is TGTGCCAGTAGCCCAACTGACAGGGGCCCCGGTGAGACCCAGTACTTC. Amino acids: CASSPTDRGPGETQYF. The genes are TRBV19 and TRBJ2-5; 8 nucleotides match TRBD1. V lost 6 bases and J lost 5; bases outside the gene matches: 14. The germline V gene encodes CDR1 LNHDA and CDR2 SQIVND (reference sequence). The CDR3 consists of 16 residues.

The chain recombines TRBV19 with TRBJ2-4; D perhaps matches TRBD2 (6 bases). Germline lookup yields CDR1 LNHDA and CDR2 SQIVND (reference sequence). The CDR3 runs to 13 residues. V lost 3 bases to trimming and J lost 7 bases, with 10 bases between them. CDR3 protein: CASSMGGENIQYF. CDR3 in DNA: TGTGCCAGTAGTATGGGGGGAGAGAACATTCAGTACTTC.

The CDR3 loop reads CASSDRTSGTGELFF. The CDR3 nucleotides read TGTGCCAGCAGCGATCGGACTAGCGGGACCGGGGAGCTGTTTTTT. The chain uses TRBV9 and TRBJ2-2; 11 bases fit TRBD2. CDR1 SGDLS and CDR2 YYNGEE come from the germline V gene. V lost 3 bases and J lost 5; bases outside the gene matches: 3. The CDR3 is made up of 15 amino acids.

The chain joins TRBV7-2 to TRBJ1-5; no clear D. Germline V CDR1 and CDR2: SGHTA, FQGNSA. V dropped 5 bases and J dropped 0 bases, with 8 bases sitting between them. The CDR3 is 14 residues long. The CDR3 protein is CASSLRLSNQPQHF. The CDR3 nucleotides are TGTGCCAGCAGCCTGAGACTTAGCAATCAGCCCCAGCATTTT.

This rearrangement joins TRBV25-1 to TRBJ2-7; 7 nucleotides agree with TRBD2. Germline CDR1 reads MGHDK; CDR2 reads SYGVNS. The ends lost 3 bases at V and 6 bases at J; junction bases unmatched: 14. The CDR3 sequence is 16 residues long. The DNA for the CDR3 is TGTGCCAGCAGTGACATGGGGAGGGGAGCTCTCCGCGAGCAGTACTTC. Encoded protein: CASSDMGRGALREQYF.

V is TRBV5-1 and J is TRBJ2-1; perhaps TRBD1 as D (6 bases). Germline CDR1 is SGHRS and CDR2 is YFSETQ. Trimming pared 4 bases from V and 4 bases from J, leaving 9 bases between. This CDR3 is 13 amino acids long. The CDR3 region has the DNA TGCGCCAGCAGCCCGGACAGTTACAATGAGCAGTTCTTC. This translates into CASSPDSYNEQFF.

The rearrangement uses TRBV11-2 and TRBJ2-7, with D maybe TRBD1 (5 bases). V lost 3 bases, J lost 6 bases, and 12 bases lay in between. The CDR3 covers 13 residues. Germline CDR1 is SGHAT and CDR2 is FQNNGV. CDR3 bases: TGTGCCAGCAGCTTTCGATGGGGCCTCGAGCAGTACTTC. It is translated as CASSFRWGLEQYF.

The J gene is TRBJ2-3, the V gene TRBV29-1; maybe TRBD1 (5 bases). CDR1 and CDR2 (germline): SQVTM, ANQGSEA. This CDR3 contains 13 residues. Trimming left V 5 bases short and J 5 bases short, with 14 bases between. The CDR3 DNA reads TGCAGCGTTCTACTGACAGAGAAAGATACGCAGTATTTT. Amino acids: CSVLLTEKDTQYF.

This clone was recorded once. The CDR3: CASSRTGSSYNSPLHF. As DNA, the CDR3 is TGTGCCAGCAGCCGGACAGGGAGCTCCTATAATTCACCCCTCCACTTT. The gene calls are TRBV5-4 and TRBJ1-6; 8 bases line up with TRBD1. The CDR3 is 16 amino acids. Germline V gene sequence: CDR1 SGHNT, CDR2 YYREEE (reference sequence). V shed 4 bases, J shed 0 bases, and the junction held 3 bases outside the gene matches.

This rearrangement joins TRBV11-2 to TRBJ1-2; D might be TRBD1 (6 bases). The CDR3 runs 13 residues. Trimming took off 1 base at V and 10 bases at J, with 13 bases between the two ends. In germline, CDR1 is SGHAT, CDR2 FQNNGV. The CDR3 sequence: CASSLAWTADYTF. CDR3 in DNA: TGTGCCAGCAGCTTAGCATGGACAGCTGACTACACCTTC. Full variable domain (outside the CDR3, taken from reference TRBV11-2 and TRBJ1-2): EAGVAQSPRYKIIEKRQSVAFWCNPISGHATLYWYQQILGQGPKLLIQFQNNGVVDDSQLPKDRFSAERLKGVDSTLKIQPAKLEDSAVYLCASSLAWTADYTFGSGTRLTVV.

This sequence joins TRBV18 and TRBJ1-4; D ambiguous. This CDR3 comprises 15 residues. The V end was cut by 1 base, the J end by 3 bases, with 9 bases between. Per the germline V gene, CDR1 is KGHSH and CDR2 is LQKENI. DNA for the CDR3: TGTGCCAGCTCACCACGGCCTGCGGCTAATGAAAAACTGTTTTTT. It specifies CASSPRPAANEKLFF.

The chain carries TRBV4-2 and TRBJ2-2; no clear D. Deletions cut 4 bases from V and 6 bases from J, with 9 bases between. In germline, CDR1 is LGHNA, CDR2 YNFKEQ. The CDR3 loop spans 13 amino acids. The CDR3 DNA is TGTGCCAGCAGCCTTCAACCACCCGGGGAGCTGTTTTTT. Translating gives CASSLQPPGELFF.

This clone occurred a few times. V gene TRBV11-2 combines with J gene TRBJ2-1, with 9 bases lining up with TRBD2. The length of the CDR3 is 18 residues. Looked up from germline, CDR1 is SGHAT and CDR2 is FQNNGV. The V gene end was trimmed by 5 bases and the J gene end by 3 bases; junction bases not matched to a gene: 14. The CDR3 DNA reads TGTGCCAGCAGCCGGGGTCGGCTAGCGGGAATGCTCTACAATGAGCAGTTCTTC. This encodes CASSRGRLAGMLYNEQFF. Full variable domain (rest looked up from reference TRBV11-2 and TRBJ2-1): EAGVAQSPRYKIIEKRQSVAFWCNPISGHATLYWYQQILGQGPKLLIQFQNNGVVDDSQLPKDRFSAERLKGVDSTLKIQPAKLEDSAVYLCASSRGRLAGMLYNEQFFGPGTRLTVL.

The chain employs TRBV30 and TRBJ2-5; perhaps TRBD1 as D (6 bases). The CDR3 covers 12 residues. V lost 2 bases to trimming and J lost 4 bases, with 8 bases between them. Germline-derived CDR1 and CDR2 are GTSNPN and SVGIG (reference sequence). The CDR3 DNA reads TGTGCCTGGAGTATCAGGGGAGAGACCCAGTACTTC. Its translation is CAWSIRGETQYF.

This clone appeared many times. The chain employs TRBV6-1 and TRBJ2-7, with D possibly TRBD2 on 5 matching bases. V gave up 2 bases and J gave up 5 bases, with 10 bases separating them. The CDR3 length is 13 residues. Looked up from germline, CDR1 is MNHNS and CDR2 is SASEGT. The CDR3 sequence is CASSEMPGDEQYF. The CDR3 DNA is TGTGCCAGCAGTGAAATGCCCGGGGACGAGCAGTACTTC.

This sequence joins TRBV5-1 and TRBJ2-2; D is tentatively TRBD1 or TRBD2 (5 bases each). V was pared by 4 bases and J by 4 bases, with 17 bases between. Germline V gene sequence: CDR1 SGHRS, CDR2 YFSETQ. The CDR3 extends over 16 amino acids. In DNA form, the CDR3 reads TGCGCCAGCAGCCGACGACCGAGGGGCCCCACCGGGGAGCTGTTTTTT. Translated: CASSRRPRGPTGELFF.

This clone has a single count. This chain joins TRBV7-2 and TRBJ2-3, with D perhaps TRBD2 (6 bases). The CDR3 is made up of 15 amino acids. The germline V and J ends were trimmed by 5 bases and 6 bases, with 18 bases remaining between them. Germline V gives CDR1 SGHTA, CDR2 FQGNSA. CDR3 sequence (DNA): TGTGCCAGCAGCCCTTCTCCGGGAGTGGTTGATACGCAGTATTTT. Translation gives CASSPSPGVVDTQYF.

The chain joins TRBV15 to TRBJ2-7, with 10 bases lining up with TRBD1. The CDR3 has 15 amino acids. CDR1 is LNHNV and CDR2 is YYDKDF in the germline V gene (reference sequence). The junction had 7 bases not matched to a gene; V was cut back by 5 bases and J by 3 bases. The CDR3 DNA follows: TGTGCCACCAGCCGACGGACAGGGGGAGGCTACGAGCAGTACTTC. Protein product: CATSRRTGGGYEQYF.